The rows below give T cell receptor beta chains drawn from one sample of a study of blood T cell repertoires in COVID-19. TCRdb's table, derived via immunoSEQ multiplex PCR, lists solely in-frame clones and lacks some. The sample records fewer than 500,000 clones, more than 85% being singletons. The sequencing input was peripheral blood. Every receptor here comes from a woman under 40 with acute or convalescent COVID-19. CDR3s include the opening cysteine and the closing phenylalanine or tryptophan. The order of the fields is D gene, V gene, J gene, clone size, CDR3 DNA, CDR3 protein. The D gene is left open where the match is weak. Only part of the rows carry a size: once, few, many, or a class if the clone is expanded.

D: .; V: TRBV15; J: TRBJ1-2; size: .; DNA: TGTGCCACCAGCAGAGATCGTTCCGTCTACACCTTC; CDR3: CATSRDRSVYTF
D: .; V: TRBV7-8; J: TRBJ1-1; size: few; DNA: TGTGCCAGCAGCTCCCGCCGGGGGTCCGAGAACACTGAAGCTTTCTTT; CDR3: CASSSRRGSENTEAFF
D: .; V: TRBV5-5; J: TRBJ1-1; size: .; DNA: TGTGCCAGCAGCTCATTTACAGGGTTGACTGAAGCTTTCTTT; CDR3: CASSSFTGLTEAFF
D: TRBD1; V: TRBV6-1; J: TRBJ2-7; size: .; DNA: TGTGCCAGCAGTGCGCACCGGGACAGGGCCTTTTCCTTCTCCTACGAGCAGTACTTC; CDR3: CASSAHRDRAFSFSYEQYF
D: .; V: TRBV20-1; J: TRBJ1-6; size: .; DNA: TGCAGTGCTAGTGGGGCGTTAGACTCACCCCTCCACTTT; CDR3: CSASGALDSPLHF
D: .; V: TRBV5-1; J: TRBJ2-3; size: .; DNA: TGCGCCAGCAGCTTGGGAGGAACCACAGATACGCAGTATTTT; CDR3: CASSLGGTTDTQYF
D: .; V: TRBV20-1; J: TRBJ1-1; size: .; DNA: TGCAGTGCTAGTCCCCCGGCCGGCGGCACTGAAGCTTTCTTT; CDR3: CSASPPAGGTEAFF
D: .; V: TRBV20-1; J: TRBJ2-1; size: .; DNA: TGCAGTGCTACCGGGGGTGATGAGCAGTTCTTC; CDR3: CSATGGDEQFF
D: .; V: TRBV7-9; J: TRBJ2-5; size: .; DNA: TGTGCCAGCAGCTTAGAGCCCCGGAGCGGACACCAAGAGACCCAGTACTTC; CDR3: CASSLEPRSGHQETQYF
D: TRBD2; V: TRBV13; J: TRBJ2-5; size: once; DNA: TGTGCCAGCAGCTTAACCGCTTCGATAGCGGGGCTTATGGAGACCCAGTACTTC; CDR3: CASSLTASIAGLMETQYF
D: .; V: TRBV24-1; J: TRBJ2-3; size: once; DNA: TGTGCCACCAGTGATATTCGGGCAGGGAAAACAGATACGCAGTATTTT; CDR3: CATSDIRAGKTDTQYF
D: .; V: TRBV19; J: TRBJ2-5; size: .; DNA: TGTGCCAGTAGTAATACAGGGTTTGAGACCCAGTACTTC; CDR3: CASSNTGFETQYF
D: .; V: TRBV7-6; J: TRBJ1-3; size: .; DNA: TGTGCCAGCAGCGTCTTTACAGGGTCCGGAAACACCATATATTTT; CDR3: CASSVFTGSGNTIYF
D: TRBD2; V: TRBV4-1; J: TRBJ2-7; size: .; DNA: TGCGCCAGCAGCTCCACTCCCGGGACTAGCGGGGAAGAGCAGTACTTC; CDR3: CASSSTPGTSGEEQYF
D: TRBD1; V: TRBV19; J: TRBJ2-2; size: .; DNA: TGTGCCAGTAGTAGGGGACAGGGGGGGTTTTACACCGGGGAGCTGTTTTTT; CDR3: CASSRGQGGFYTGELFF
D: .; V: TRBV5-1; J: TRBJ2-1; size: .; DNA: TGCGCCAGCAGCTTGCCGCGGGAAACCTACAATGAGCAGTTCTTC; CDR3: CASSLPRETYNEQFF
D: .; V: TRBV5-1; J: TRBJ2-3; size: .; DNA: TGCGCCAGCCGGGTCAGGGTAACAGATACGCAGTATTTT; CDR3: CASRVRVTDTQYF
D: TRBD1; V: TRBV10-3; J: TRBJ1-2; size: .; DNA: TGTGCCATCAGTGGATCGCTGACAGGGACAGGCTACACCTTC; CDR3: CAISGSLTGTGYTF
D: TRBD1; V: TRBV9; J: TRBJ2-1; size: .; DNA: TGTGCCAGCAGCCTAAGGGACAGGGCGAGGGATGAGCAGTTCTTC; CDR3: CASSLRDRARDEQFF
D: TRBD2; V: TRBV5-1; J: TRBJ2-5; size: .; DNA: TGCGCCAGCAGCTTGATAGGGCTAGCGGGGGGGCAAGAGACCCAGTACTTC; CDR3: CASSLIGLAGGQETQYF
D: .; V: TRBV18; J: TRBJ2-1; size: .; DNA: TGTGCCAGCTCACCACAATCGGGGAACTCCTACAATGAGCAGTTCTTC; CDR3: CASSPQSGNSYNEQFF
D: TRBD1; V: TRBV18; J: TRBJ1-1; size: .; DNA: TGTGCCAGCTCACCAAATATAGCCTGGGACAGGGTGAACACTGAAGCTTTCTTT; CDR3: CASSPNIAWDRVNTEAFF
D: .; V: TRBV5-4; J: TRBJ2-3; size: .; DNA: TGTGCCAGCAGCTTGCCTGGGGGCGGTGGAGATACGCAGTATTTT; CDR3: CASSLPGGGGDTQYF
D: .; V: TRBV7-2; J: TRBJ2-3; size: .; DNA: TGTGCCAGCAGCCCGCGGCGAGGCACAGATACGCAGTATTTT; CDR3: CASSPRRGTDTQYF
D: TRBD1; V: TRBV27; J: TRBJ1-6; size: few; DNA: TGTGCCAGCAGGGACAGGTGGGTCCCCCTCCACTTT; CDR3: CASRDRWVPLHF
D: .; V: TRBV9; J: TRBJ1-2; size: .; DNA: TGTGCCAGCAGCGTAGACCCTACAGCTAACTATGGCTACACCTTC; CDR3: CASSVDPTANYGYTF
D: .; V: TRBV6-5; J: TRBJ1-1; size: .; DNA: TGTGCCAGCAGTTATCTCCAGCGGGGTGAAGCTTTCTTT; CDR3: CASSYLQRGEAFF
D: .; V: TRBV5-6; J: TRBJ2-2; size: .; DNA: TGTGCCAGCAGGGATGGGTTGCGGAGGGCCACCGGGGAGCTGTTTTTT; CDR3: CASRDGLRRATGELFF
D: .; V: TRBV2; J: TRBJ2-1; size: .; DNA: TGTGCCAGCAGTGTATGGGGGCACAATGAGCAGTTCTTC; CDR3: CASSVWGHNEQFF
D: .; V: TRBV16; J: TRBJ2-5; size: once; DNA: TGTGCCAGCAGCGAGGGCTTGGCGTACCAAGAGACCCAGTACTTC; CDR3: CASSEGLAYQETQYF
D: TRBD2; V: TRBV12-3/TRBV12-4; J: TRBJ2-7; size: .; DNA: TGTGCCAGCAGTTGGACTAGTCTTTACGAGCAGTACTTC; CDR3: CASSWTSLYEQYF
D: .; V: TRBV14; J: TRBJ1-2; size: .; DNA: TGTGCCATCATAGAGGCCCAATGGATTCTATGTCTCTATGGCTACACCTTC; CDR3: CAIIEAQWILCLYGYTF
D: .; V: TRBV5-1; J: TRBJ2-6; size: .; DNA: TGCGCCAGCAGCTTGGTGGCAGCTGGGGCCAACGTCCTGACTTTC; CDR3: CASSLVAAGANVLTF
D: .; V: TRBV2; J: TRBJ1-2; size: .; DNA: TGTGCCAGCAGTGAAACTTGGGCCTATGGCTACACCTTC; CDR3: CASSETWAYGYTF
D: TRBD2; V: TRBV9; J: TRBJ2-3; size: .; DNA: TGTGCCAGCAGCGTGAGAGCGGGGGGGCCAACAGATACGCAGTATTTT; CDR3: CASSVRAGGPTDTQYF
D: .; V: TRBV7-9; J: TRBJ1-1; size: .; DNA: TGTGCCAGCAGCCCCCCGGGGGGAGCCACTGAAGCTTTCTTT; CDR3: CASSPPGGATEAFF
D: .; V: TRBV19; J: TRBJ1-1; size: .; DNA: TGTGCCAGTAGTAAACCGGTGAACACTGAAGCTTTCTTT; CDR3: CASSKPVNTEAFF
D: TRBD1; V: TRBV15; J: TRBJ2-7; size: .; DNA: TGTGCCACCAGCGGGACAGGAAGGACCGGAGAGCAGTACTTC; CDR3: CATSGTGRTGEQYF
D: TRBD1; V: TRBV7-9; J: TRBJ1-2; size: .; DNA: TGTGCCAGCAGTTCAGAGACAGGGGATGGCTACACCTTC; CDR3: CASSSETGDGYTF
D: TRBD1; V: TRBV13; J: TRBJ1-4; size: .; DNA: TGTGCCAGCAGGGGGGACAGTAATGAAAAACTGTTTTTT; CDR3: CASRGDSNEKLFF
D: .; V: TRBV29-1; J: TRBJ1-2; size: .; DNA: TGCAGCGCCTCCCAACTCTATGGCTACACCTTC; CDR3: CSASQLYGYTF
D: TRBD1; V: TRBV30; J: TRBJ2-1; size: .; DNA: TGTGCCTGGGGGGACAGGGCGTACAATGAGCAGTTCTTC; CDR3: CAWGDRAYNEQFF
D: .; V: TRBV9; J: TRBJ1-3; size: .; DNA: TGTGCCAGCAGCGTGGCCGCCTCCCGCTCTGGAAACACCATATATTTT; CDR3: CASSVAASRSGNTIYF
D: .; V: TRBV2; J: TRBJ1-1; size: .; DNA: TGTGCCAGCAGTGAGGTTCCGGGGACACGGAACACTGAAGCTTTCTTT; CDR3: CASSEVPGTRNTEAFF
D: TRBD2; V: TRBV2; J: TRBJ2-1; size: .; DNA: TGTGCCAGCAGGGGATCTCTAGCGGGGGGCAGTCGGGGTAATGAGCAGTTCTTC; CDR3: CASRGSLAGGSRGNEQFF
D: .; V: TRBV4-1; J: TRBJ2-1; size: .; DNA: TGCGCCAGCAGCTCTAGCGCGGACAATGAGCAGTTCTTC; CDR3: CASSSSADNEQFF
D: TRBD1; V: TRBV14; J: TRBJ1-2; size: .; DNA: TGTGCCAGCAGCCGCCATCAGCCCGGGACAGGGGGGGGCTACACCTTC; CDR3: CASSRHQPGTGGGYTF
D: .; V: TRBV30; J: TRBJ2-2; size: .; DNA: TGTGCCTGGAGTGTCGCAGGGATAACCGGGGAGCTGTTTTTT; CDR3: CAWSVAGITGELFF
D: .; V: TRBV5-1; J: TRBJ2-4; size: .; DNA: TGCGCCAGCAGCTTGAGTGGGACATCGAACATTCAGTACTTC; CDR3: CASSLSGTSNIQYF
D: .; V: TRBV28; J: TRBJ2-7; size: .; DNA: TGTGCCAGCAGTCCCAATTTGGGTGGGACTTCCTACGAGCAGTACTTC; CDR3: CASSPNLGGTSYEQYF
D: .; V: TRBV7-9; J: TRBJ2-7; size: .; DNA: TGTGCCAGCAGCGTAAAAGTAGCGCGTGGGTACGAGCAGTACTTC; CDR3: CASSVKVARGYEQYF
D: .; V: TRBV5-1; J: TRBJ2-3; size: .; DNA: TGCGCCAGCAGCCGCTCTAGGGATACGCAGTATTTT; CDR3: CASSRSRDTQYF
D: TRBD1; V: TRBV3-1/TRBV3-2; J: TRBJ2-4; size: .; DNA: TGTGCCAGCAGCCAAGCGGGACAGGGGAGGGGAAACATTCAGTACTTC; CDR3: CASSQAGQGRGNIQYF
D: .; V: TRBV4-1; J: TRBJ1-6; size: .; DNA: TGCGCCAGCAGCCAAGATTCGTCCAGGATAGTTAATTCACCCCTCCACTTT; CDR3: CASSQDSSRIVNSPLHF
D: .; V: TRBV5-1; J: TRBJ2-2; size: .; DNA: TGCGCCAGCAGCTTCGGATCCATTACCGGGGAGCTGCTTTTT; CDR3: CASSFGSITGELLF
D: .; V: TRBV3-1/TRBV3-2; J: TRBJ2-2; size: .; DNA: TGTGCCAGCAGCCAAGACTTCGGGGCCGGGGAGCTGTTTTTT; CDR3: CASSQDFGAGELFF
D: TRBD1; V: TRBV29-1; J: TRBJ2-5; size: .; DNA: TGCAGCGTCGATACGGACAGGGGACGGCAGACCCAGTACTTC; CDR3: CSVDTDRGRQTQYF